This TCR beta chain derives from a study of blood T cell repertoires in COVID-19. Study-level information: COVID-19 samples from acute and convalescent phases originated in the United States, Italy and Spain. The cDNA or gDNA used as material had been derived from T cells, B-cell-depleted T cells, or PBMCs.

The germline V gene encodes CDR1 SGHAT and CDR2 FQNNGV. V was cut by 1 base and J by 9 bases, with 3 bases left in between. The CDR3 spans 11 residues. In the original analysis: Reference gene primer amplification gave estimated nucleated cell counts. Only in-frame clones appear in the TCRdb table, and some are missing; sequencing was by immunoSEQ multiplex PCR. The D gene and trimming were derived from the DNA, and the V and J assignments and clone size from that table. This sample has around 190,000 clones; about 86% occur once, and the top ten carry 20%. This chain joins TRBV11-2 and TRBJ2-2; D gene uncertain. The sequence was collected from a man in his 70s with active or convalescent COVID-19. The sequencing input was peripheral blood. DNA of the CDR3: TGTGCCAGCAGCTTAGGGCGGGAGCTGTTTTTT. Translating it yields CASSLGRELFF.